This TCR beta chain is drawn from a study of T cell responses to AZD1222 COVID-19 vaccine. V lost 3 bases, J lost 3 bases, and 15 bases lay in between. Germline values: CDR1 MGHRA, CDR2 YSYEKL. The CDR3 covers 15 residues. Profiled with immunoSEQ multiplex PCR; TCRdb holds only in-frame clones, not every one. The sample contains some 160,000 clones, approximately 93% of which appear only once. This chain joins TRBV4-1 and TRBJ2-7; D might be TRBD1 (5 bases). The TCR was taken from an adult in good health. The sample was peripheral blood, taken on day 0 of AZD1222 vaccination. In nucleotides, the CDR3 is TGCGCCAGCAGCCAGTTACAGGAGATTATCTACGAGCAGTACTTC. Protein: CASSQLQEIIYEQYF.